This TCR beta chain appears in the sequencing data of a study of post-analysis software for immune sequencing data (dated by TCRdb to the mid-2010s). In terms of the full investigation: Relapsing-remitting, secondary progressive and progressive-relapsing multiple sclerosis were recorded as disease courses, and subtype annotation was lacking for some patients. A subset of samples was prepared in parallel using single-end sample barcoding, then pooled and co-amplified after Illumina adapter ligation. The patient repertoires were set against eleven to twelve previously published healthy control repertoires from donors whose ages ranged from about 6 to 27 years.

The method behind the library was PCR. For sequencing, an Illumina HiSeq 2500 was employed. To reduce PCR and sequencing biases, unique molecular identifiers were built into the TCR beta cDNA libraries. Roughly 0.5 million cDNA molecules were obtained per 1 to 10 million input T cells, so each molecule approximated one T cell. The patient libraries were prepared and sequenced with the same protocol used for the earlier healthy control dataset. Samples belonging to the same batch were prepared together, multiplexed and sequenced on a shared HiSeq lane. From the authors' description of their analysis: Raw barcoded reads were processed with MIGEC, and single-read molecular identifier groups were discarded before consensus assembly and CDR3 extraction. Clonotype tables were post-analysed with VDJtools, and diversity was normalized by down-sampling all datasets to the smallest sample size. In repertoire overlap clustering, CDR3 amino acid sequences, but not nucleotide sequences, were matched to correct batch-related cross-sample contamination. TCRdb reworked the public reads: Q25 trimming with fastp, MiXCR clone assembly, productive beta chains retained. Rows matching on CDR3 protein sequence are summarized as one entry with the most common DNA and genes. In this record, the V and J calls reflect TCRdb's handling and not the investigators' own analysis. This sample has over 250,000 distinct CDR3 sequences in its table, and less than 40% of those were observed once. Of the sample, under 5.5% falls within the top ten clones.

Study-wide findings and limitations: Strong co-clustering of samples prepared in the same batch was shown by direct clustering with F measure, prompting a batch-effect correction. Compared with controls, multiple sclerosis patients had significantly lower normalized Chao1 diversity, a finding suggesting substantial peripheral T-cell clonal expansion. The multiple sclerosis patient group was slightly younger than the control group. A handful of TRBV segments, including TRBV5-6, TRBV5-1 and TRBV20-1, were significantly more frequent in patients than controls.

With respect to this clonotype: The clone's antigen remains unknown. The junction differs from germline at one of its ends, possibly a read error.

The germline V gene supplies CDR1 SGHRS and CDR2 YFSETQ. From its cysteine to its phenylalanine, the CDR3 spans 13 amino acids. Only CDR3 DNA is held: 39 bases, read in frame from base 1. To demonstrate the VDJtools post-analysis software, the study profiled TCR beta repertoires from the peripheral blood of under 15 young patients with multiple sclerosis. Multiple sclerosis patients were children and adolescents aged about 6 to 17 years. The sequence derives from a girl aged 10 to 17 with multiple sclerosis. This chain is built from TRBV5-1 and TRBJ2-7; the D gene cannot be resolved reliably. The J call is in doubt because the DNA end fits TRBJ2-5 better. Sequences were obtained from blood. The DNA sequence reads TGCGCCAGCGGCTTGGTTGTCCAAGAGACCCAGTACTTC. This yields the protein CASGLVVQETQYF.